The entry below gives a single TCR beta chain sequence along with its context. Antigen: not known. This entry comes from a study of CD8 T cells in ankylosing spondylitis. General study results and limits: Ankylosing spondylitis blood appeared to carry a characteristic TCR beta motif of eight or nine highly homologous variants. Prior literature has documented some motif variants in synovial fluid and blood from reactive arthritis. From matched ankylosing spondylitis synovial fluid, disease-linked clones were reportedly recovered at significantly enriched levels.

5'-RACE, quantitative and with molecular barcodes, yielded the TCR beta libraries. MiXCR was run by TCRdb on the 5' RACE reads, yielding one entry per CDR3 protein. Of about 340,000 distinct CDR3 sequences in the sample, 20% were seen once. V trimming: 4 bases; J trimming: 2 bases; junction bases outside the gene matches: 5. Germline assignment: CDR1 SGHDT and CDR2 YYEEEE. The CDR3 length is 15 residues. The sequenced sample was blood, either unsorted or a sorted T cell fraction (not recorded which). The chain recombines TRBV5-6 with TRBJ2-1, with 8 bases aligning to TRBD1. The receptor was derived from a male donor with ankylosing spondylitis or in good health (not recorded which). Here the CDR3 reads CASSPPTGAYNEQFF. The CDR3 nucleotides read TGTGCCAGCAGCCCCCCGACAGGGGCCTACAATGAGCAGTTCTTC.